This T cell receptor (beta chain) comes out of a study of Graves' ophthalmopathy and Graves' hyperthyroidism. The germline V and J ends were trimmed by 5 bases and 11 bases, with 22 bases remaining between them. Looked up from germline, CDR1 is SQVTM and CDR2 is ANQGSEA. This CDR3 region has 14 residues. Amplification of TCR beta CDR3 regions used RNA transcripts. The library came from an HTBI-primed first-round RT-PCR and a second-round multiplex PCR. In TCRdb, the multiplex PCR reads were re-called with MiXCR into one record per CDR3 protein. This sample has about 48,000 distinct CDR3 sequences; around half occur once, and the top ten carry 20% to 25%.

The receptor comes from an adult man with Graves' ophthalmopathy. This rearrangement joins TRBV29-1 to TRBJ1-5; D is possibly TRBD1 (5 bases). The sample taken for sequencing was peripheral blood. The CDR3 region has the DNA TGCAGCGTTAATCTCCGGGACTTTGGAGAGACCCAGCATTTT. Protein sequence: CSVNLRDFGETQHF.